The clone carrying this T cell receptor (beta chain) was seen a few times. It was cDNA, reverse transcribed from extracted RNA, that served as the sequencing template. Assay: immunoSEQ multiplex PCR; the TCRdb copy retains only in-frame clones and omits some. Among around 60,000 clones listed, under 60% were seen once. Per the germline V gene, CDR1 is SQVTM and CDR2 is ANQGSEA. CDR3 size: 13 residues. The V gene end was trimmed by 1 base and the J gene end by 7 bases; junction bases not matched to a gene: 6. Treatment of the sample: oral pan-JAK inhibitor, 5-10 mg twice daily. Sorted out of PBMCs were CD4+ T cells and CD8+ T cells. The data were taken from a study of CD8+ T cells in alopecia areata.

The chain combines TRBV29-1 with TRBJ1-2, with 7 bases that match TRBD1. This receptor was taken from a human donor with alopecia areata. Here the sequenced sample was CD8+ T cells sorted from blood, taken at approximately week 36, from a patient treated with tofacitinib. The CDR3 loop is CSVEGQGFVGYTF. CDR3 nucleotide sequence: TGCAGCGTTGAAGGACAGGGATTTGTTGGCTACACCTTC.